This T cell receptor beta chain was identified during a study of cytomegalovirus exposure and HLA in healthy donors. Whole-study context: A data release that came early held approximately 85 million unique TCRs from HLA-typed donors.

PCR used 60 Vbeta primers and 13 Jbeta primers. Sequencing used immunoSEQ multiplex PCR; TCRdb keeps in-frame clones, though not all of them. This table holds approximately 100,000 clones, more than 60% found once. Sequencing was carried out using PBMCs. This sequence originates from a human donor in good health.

The CDR3 sequence is CASSSGLAGEVGTQYF. The CDR3 region has the DNA TGTGCCAGCAGCTCGGGACTAGCGGGAGAGGTCGGTACGCAGTATTTT. This chain uses TRBV5-8 with TRBJ2-3; 14 nucleotides align to TRBD2. CDR1 is SGHTS and CDR2 is YDEGEE in the germline V gene. The J segment lost 8 bases and the V segment lost 3 bases, leaving 8 bases of the junction unmatched. This CDR3 is 16 amino acids long.